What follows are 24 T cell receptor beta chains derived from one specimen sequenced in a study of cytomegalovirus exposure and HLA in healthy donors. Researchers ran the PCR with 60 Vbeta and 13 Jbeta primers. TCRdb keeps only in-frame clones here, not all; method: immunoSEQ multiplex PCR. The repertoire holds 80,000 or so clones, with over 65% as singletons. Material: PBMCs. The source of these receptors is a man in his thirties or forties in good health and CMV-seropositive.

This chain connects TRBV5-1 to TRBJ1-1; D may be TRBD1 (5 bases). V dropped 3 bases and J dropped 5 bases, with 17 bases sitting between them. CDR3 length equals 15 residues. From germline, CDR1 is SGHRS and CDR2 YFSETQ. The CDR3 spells CASSSDLRGGTEAFF. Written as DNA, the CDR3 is TGCGCCAGCAGCTCGGACCTTCGTGGGGGGACTGAAGCTTTCTTT.

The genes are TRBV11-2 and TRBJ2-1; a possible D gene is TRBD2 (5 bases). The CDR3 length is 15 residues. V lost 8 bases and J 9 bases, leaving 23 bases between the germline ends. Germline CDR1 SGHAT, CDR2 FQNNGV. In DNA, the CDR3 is TGTGCCAGCTCCCCATCTAGAGGTGGGCGGGTTGAGCAGTTCTTC. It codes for CASSPSRGGRVEQFF.

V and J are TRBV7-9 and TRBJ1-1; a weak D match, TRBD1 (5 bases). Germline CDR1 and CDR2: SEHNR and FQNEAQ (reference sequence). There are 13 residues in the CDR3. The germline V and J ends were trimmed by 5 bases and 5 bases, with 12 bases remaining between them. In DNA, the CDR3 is TGTGCCAGCAGCCGGGGGTTGGGGACTGAAGCTTTCTTT. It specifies CASSRGLGTEAFF.

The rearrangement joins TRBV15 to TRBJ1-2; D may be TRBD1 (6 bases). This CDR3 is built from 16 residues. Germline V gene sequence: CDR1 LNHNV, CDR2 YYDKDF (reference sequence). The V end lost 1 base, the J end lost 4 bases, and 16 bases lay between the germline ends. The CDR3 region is CATSRGGQGRTYGYTF. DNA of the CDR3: TGTGCCACCAGCAGAGGGGGCCAGGGGCGCACCTATGGCTACACCTTC.

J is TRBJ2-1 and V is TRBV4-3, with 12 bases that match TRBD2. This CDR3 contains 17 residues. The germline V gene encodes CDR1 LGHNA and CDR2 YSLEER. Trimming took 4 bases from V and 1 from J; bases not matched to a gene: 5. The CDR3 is CASSPRLAGESYNEQFF. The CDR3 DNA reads TGCGCCAGCAGCCCACGACTAGCGGGAGAGTCCTACAATGAGCAGTTCTTC.

CDR3 sequence reads: CASSPMGDREFYGYTF. The CDR3 DNA sequence: TGTGCCAGCAGTCCTATGGGAGACAGGGAGTTCTATGGCTACACCTTC. The rearrangement links TRBV28 to TRBJ1-2, with 7 bases fitting TRBD1. CDR3 length: 16 amino acids. Germline V gene data show CDR1 as MDHEN and CDR2 as SYDVKM. The V segment lost 5 bases and the J segment 4 bases; nucleotides outside the gene matches: 13.

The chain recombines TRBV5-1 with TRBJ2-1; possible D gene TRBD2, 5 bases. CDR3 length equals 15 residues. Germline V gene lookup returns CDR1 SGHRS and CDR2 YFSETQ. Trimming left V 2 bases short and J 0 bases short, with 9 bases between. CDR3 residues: CASSFEGFSYNEQFF. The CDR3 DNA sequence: TGCGCCAGCAGCTTTGAGGGTTTCTCCTACAATGAGCAGTTCTTC.

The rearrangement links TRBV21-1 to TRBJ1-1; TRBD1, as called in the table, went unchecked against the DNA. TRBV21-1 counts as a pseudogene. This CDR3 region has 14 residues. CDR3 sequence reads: CASSISRDHTEAFF. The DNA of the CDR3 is TGTGCCAGCAGCATAAGCAGGGATCACACTGAAGCTTTCTTT.

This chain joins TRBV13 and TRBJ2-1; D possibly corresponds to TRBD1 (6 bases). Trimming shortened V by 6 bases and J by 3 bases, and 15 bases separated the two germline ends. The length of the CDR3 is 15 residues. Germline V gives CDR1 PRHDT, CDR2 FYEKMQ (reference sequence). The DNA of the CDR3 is TGTGCCAGCAGTCCGGGGACATACGACTACAATGAGCAGTTCTTC. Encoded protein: CASSPGTYDYNEQFF. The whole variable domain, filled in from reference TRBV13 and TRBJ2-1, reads AAGVIQSPRHLIKEKRETATLKCYPIPRHDTVYWYQQGPGQDPQFLISFYEKMQSDKGSIPDRFSAQQFSDYHSELNMSSLELGDSALYFCASSPGTYDYNEQFFGPGTRLTVL.

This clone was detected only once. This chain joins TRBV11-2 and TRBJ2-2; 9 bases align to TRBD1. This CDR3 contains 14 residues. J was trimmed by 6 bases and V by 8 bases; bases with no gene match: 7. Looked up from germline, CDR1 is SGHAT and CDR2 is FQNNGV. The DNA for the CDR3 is TGTGCCAGCGGGGGACAGGGTTTAGCCGGGGAGCTGTTTTTT. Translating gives CASGGQGLAGELFF.

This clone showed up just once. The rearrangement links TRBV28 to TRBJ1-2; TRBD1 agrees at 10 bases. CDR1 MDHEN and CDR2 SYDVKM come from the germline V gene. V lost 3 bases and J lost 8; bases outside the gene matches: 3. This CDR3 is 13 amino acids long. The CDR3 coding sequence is TGTGCCAGCAGTTTGGACAGGGGGTTGGGCTACACCTTC. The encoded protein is CASSLDRGLGYTF.

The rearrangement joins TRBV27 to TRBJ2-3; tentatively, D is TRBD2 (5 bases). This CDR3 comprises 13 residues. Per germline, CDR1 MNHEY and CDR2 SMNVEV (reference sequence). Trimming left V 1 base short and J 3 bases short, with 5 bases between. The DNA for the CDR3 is TGTGCCAGCAGTTTATTAGCGACAGATACGCAGTATTTT. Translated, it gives CASSLLATDTQYF.

In nucleotides, the CDR3 is TGTGCCAGCTCACCACAAGCGGGGAGCTCCTACGAGCAGTACTTC. It specifies CASSPQAGSSYEQYF. The chain has TRBV18 and TRBJ2-7; the match to TRBD2 covers 7 bases. The ends lost 1 base at V and 0 bases at J; junction bases unmatched: 3. Germline assignment: CDR1 KGHSH and CDR2 LQKENI. The CDR3 extends over 15 amino acids.

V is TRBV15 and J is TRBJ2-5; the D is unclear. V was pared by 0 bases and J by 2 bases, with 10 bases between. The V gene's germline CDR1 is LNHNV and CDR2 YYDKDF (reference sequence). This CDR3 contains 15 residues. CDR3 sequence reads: CATSRDPGGQETQYF. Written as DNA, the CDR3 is TGTGCCACCAGCAGAGATCCTGGCGGACAAGAGACCCAGTACTTC.

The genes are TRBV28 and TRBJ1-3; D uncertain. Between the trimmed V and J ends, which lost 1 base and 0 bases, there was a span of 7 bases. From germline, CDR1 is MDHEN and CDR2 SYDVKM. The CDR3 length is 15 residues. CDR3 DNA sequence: TGTGCCAGCAGTTTATTTCAGTACTCTGGAAACACCATATATTTT. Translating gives CASSLFQYSGNTIYF. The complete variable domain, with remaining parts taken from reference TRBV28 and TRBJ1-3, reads DVKVTQSSRYLVKRTGEKVFLECVQDMDHENMFWYRQDPGLGLRLIYFSYDVKMKEKGDIPEGYSVSREKKERFSLILESASTNQTSMYLCASSLFQYSGNTIYFGEGSWLTVV.

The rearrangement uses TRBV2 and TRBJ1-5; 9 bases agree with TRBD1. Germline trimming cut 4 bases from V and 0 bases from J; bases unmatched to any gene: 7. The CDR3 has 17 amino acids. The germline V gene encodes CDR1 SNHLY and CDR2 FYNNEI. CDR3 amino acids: CASSGTGDSYSNQPQHF. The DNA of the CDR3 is TGTGCCAGCAGTGGGACAGGGGATTCCTATAGCAATCAGCCCCAGCATTTT.

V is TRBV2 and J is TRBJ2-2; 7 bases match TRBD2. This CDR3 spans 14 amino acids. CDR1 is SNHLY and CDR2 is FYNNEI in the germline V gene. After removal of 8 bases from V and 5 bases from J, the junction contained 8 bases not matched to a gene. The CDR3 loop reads CASSAGVGTGELFF. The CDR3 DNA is TGTGCCAGCTCCGCGGGAGTGGGTACCGGGGAGCTGTTTTTT.

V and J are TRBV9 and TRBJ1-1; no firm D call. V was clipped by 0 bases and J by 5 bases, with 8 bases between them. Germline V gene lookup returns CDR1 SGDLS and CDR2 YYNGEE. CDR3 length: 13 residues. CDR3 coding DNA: TGTGCCAGCAGCGTAGAGGCGGGGACTGAAGCTTTCTTT. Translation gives CASSVEAGTEAFF.

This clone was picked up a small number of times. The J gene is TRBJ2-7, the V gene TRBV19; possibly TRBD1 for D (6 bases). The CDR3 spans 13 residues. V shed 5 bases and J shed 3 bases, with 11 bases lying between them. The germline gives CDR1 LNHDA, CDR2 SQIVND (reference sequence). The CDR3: CASSPGVGYEQYF. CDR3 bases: TGTGCCAGTAGTCCAGGGGTGGGCTACGAGCAGTACTTC.

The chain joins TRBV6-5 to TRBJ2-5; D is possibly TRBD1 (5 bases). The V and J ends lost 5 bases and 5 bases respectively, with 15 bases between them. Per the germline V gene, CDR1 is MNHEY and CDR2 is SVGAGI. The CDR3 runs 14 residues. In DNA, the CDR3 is TGTGCCAGCAGTGTCCGACAGACGTGGGAGACCCAGTACTTC. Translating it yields CASSVRQTWETQYF.

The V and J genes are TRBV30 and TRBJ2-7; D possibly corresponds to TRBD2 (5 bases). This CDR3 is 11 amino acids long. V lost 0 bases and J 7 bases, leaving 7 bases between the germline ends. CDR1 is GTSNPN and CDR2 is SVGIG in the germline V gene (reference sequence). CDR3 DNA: TGTGCCTGGAGTGTCTCGGGGGAGCAGTACTTC. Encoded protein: CAWSVSGEQYF.

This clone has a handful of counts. As DNA, the CDR3 is TGTGCCAGCAGCTTGGTGGGCTCTAACTATGGCTACACCTTC. As protein: CASSLVGSNYGYTF. The chain combines TRBV5-6 with TRBJ1-2; no clear D gene. The CDR3 loop spans 14 amino acids. The V gene's germline CDR1 is SGHDT and CDR2 YYEEEE. Trimming removed 0 bases at V and 0 bases at J, with 6 bases between.

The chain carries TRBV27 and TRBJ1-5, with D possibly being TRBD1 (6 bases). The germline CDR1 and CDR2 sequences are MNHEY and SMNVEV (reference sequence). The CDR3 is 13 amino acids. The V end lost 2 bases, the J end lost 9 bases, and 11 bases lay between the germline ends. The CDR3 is CASSLNREMPQHF. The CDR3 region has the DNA TGTGCCAGCAGTTTAAACAGGGAAATGCCCCAGCATTTT.

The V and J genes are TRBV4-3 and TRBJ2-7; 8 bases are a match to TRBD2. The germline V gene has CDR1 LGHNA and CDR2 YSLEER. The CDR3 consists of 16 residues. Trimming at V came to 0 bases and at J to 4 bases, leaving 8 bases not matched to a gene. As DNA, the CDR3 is TGCGCCAGCAGCCAAGATTGGGTAGCGGGATTTTACGAGCAGTACTTC. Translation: CASSQDWVAGFYEQYF.